This T cell receptor (beta chain) was documented in a study of read filtering for tumor transcriptome and immune sequencing. This clonotype was found many times. Antigen unknown. The library was built from roughly 400 ng RNA with molecular barcoded adaptors for alpha/delta and beta/gamma chains. MiXCR was run by TCRdb on the reads, yielding one entry per CDR3 protein. Among 60,000 to 75,000 distinct CDR3 sequences listed, 15% to 20% were seen once. Findings and limits, study-wide: The sorted CD138-negative fraction was a mixed bone marrow immune population, not purified T cells. Even smaller IR-seq throughput identified most shared clonotypes.

Input material: a population of CD138-negative cells sorted from bone marrow. This receptor was obtained from a donor at least 40 years old with multiple myeloma.

CDR3 sequence (DNA): TGTGCCAGCAGTTTATGGGTTAGCGGGAGTGCCGGGGAGCTGTTTTTT. Translating it yields CASSLWVSGSAGELFF. The V gene is TRBV28, the J gene TRBJ2-2, with 9 bases fitting TRBD2. V trimming: 0 bases; J trimming: 6 bases; junction bases outside the gene matches: 5. The CDR3 is made up of 16 amino acids. Looked up from germline, CDR1 is MDHEN and CDR2 is SYDVKM.